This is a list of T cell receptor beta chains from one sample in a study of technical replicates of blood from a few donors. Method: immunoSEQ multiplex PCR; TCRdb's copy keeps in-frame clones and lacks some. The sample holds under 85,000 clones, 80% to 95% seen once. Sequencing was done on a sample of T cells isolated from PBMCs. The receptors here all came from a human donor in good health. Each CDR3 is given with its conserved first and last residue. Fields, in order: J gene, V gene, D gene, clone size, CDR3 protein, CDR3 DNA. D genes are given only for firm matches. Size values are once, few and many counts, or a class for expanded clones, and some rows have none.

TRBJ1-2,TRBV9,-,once,CASSVEPEVVYGYTF,TGTGCCAGCAGCGTAGAACCCGAGGTGGTATATGGCTACACCTTC
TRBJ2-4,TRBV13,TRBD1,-,CASSLGTGAFNIQYF,TGTGCCAGCAGTTTGGGGACAGGGGCTTTCAACATTCAGTACTTC
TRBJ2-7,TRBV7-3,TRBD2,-,CASSSGLAGPYEQYF,TGTGCCAGCAGTTCTGGACTAGCGGGACCCTACGAGCAGTACTTC
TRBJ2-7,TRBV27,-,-,CASSLRSGKNEQYF,TGTGCCAGCAGTTTACGGTCAGGGAAAAACGAGCAGTACTTC
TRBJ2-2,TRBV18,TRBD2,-,CASSPIFTSASDTGELFF,TGTGCCAGCTCACCTATCTTTACTAGCGCGTCAGACACCGGGGAGCTGTTTTTT
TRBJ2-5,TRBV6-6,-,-,CASAGRETQYF,TGTGCCAGCGCTGGGAGGGAGACCCAGTACTTC
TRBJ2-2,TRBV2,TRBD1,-,CAYGTADTNTGELFF,TGTGCCTATGGGACAGCGGATACGAACACCGGGGAGCTGTTTTTT
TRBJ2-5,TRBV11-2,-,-,CASSPPGTQETQYF,TGTGCCAGCAGCCCCCCAGGAACACAAGAGACCCAGTACTTC
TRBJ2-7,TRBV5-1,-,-,CASSLTHTSTSYEQYF,TGCGCCAGCAGCTTGACACACACCTCAACCTCCTACGAGCAGTACTTC
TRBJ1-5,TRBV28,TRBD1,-,CASSLPKISIGTGNQPQHF,TGTGCCAGCAGTTTGCCCAAGATCTCGATCGGGACAGGGAATCAGCCCCAGCATTTT
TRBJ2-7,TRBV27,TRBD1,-,CASSFLEDRVYEQYF,TGTGCCAGCAGTTTCCTCGAGGACAGGGTCTACGAGCAGTACTTC
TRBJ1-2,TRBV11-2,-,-,CASSSDTYYGYTF,TGTGCCAGCAGCTCGGACACCTACTATGGCTACACCTTC
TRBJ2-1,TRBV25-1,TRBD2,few,CASSVLAGGPAYDEQFF,TGTGCCAGCAGTGTCCTAGCGGGAGGGCCGGCGTACGATGAGCAGTTCTTC
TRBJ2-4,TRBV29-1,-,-,CSVSRSGIQYF,TGCAGCGTTTCCCGGAGTGGCATTCAGTACTTC
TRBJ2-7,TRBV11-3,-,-,CASSGLDSSYEQYF,TGTGCCAGCAGCGGATTGGACAGCTCCTACGAGCAGTACTTC
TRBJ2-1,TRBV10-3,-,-,CAISEDMGAGAYNEQFF,TGTGCCATCAGTGAGGATATGGGCGCCGGGGCCTACAATGAGCAGTTCTTC
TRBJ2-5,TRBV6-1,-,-,CASSRGGEETQYF,TGTGCCAGCAGTCGGGGAGGTGAGGAGACCCAGTACTTC
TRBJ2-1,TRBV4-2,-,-,CASSRLGRNNEQFF,TGTGCCAGCAGCCGTCTGGGGAGGAACAATGAGCAGTTCTTC
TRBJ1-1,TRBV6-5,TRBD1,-,CASSRDRGSTEAFF,TGTGCCAGCAGTCGGGACAGGGGATCCACTGAAGCTTTCTTT
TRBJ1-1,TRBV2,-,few,CASADATEAFF,TGTGCCAGTGCAGATGCAACTGAAGCTTTCTTT
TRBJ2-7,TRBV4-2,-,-,CASSQDLGTFYEQYF,TGTGCCAGCAGCCAAGATCTCGGGACTTTCTACGAGCAGTACTTC
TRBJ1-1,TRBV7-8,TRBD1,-,CASSLARGQKNTEAFF,TGTGCCAGCAGCTTAGCCAGGGGACAGAAAAACACTGAAGCTTTCTTT
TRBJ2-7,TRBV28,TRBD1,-,CASLGTVGVEQYF,TGTGCCAGCCTAGGGACAGTCGGGGTCGAGCAGTACTTC
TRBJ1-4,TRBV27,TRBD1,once,CASSFSRDVGTGSEKLFF,TGTGCCAGCAGTTTCAGTCGAGATGTCGGGACAGGGTCTGAAAAACTGTTTTTT
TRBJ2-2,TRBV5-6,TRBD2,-,CASTLPGLASGELFF,TGTGCCAGCACTTTGCCGGGACTAGCGTCCGGGGAGCTGTTTTTT
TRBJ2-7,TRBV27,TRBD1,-,CASRPLTGIYEQYF,TGTGCCAGCAGACCGTTGACAGGGATTTACGAGCAGTACTTC
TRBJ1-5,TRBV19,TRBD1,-,CASSNRVPGQGIGQPQHF,TGTGCCAGTAGTAACCGAGTACCGGGACAGGGAATTGGTCAGCCCCAGCATTTT
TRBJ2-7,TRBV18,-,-,CASSGDRGGEQYF,TGTGCCAGCTCGGGCGACAGAGGGGGCGAGCAGTACTTC
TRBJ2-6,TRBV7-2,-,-,CASSFYPGLISGANVLTF,TGTGCCAGCAGCTTTTATCCGGGACTGATCTCTGGGGCCAACGTCCTGACTTTC
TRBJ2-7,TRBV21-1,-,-,CASSKPGGLSYEQYF,TGTGCCAGCAGCAAACCAGGGGGCCTTTCCTACGAGCAGTACTTC
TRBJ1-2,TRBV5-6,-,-,CASSLVAGEGYGYTF,TGTGCCAGCAGCTTGGTCGCAGGGGAGGGGTATGGCTACACCTTC
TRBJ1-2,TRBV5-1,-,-,CASSLGANSYTF,TGCGCCAGCAGCTTGGGGGCTAACAGCTACACCTTC
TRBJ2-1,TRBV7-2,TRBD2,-,CASSLPGLVNNEQFF,TGTGCCAGCAGCCTACCGGGACTAGTCAACAATGAGCAGTTCTTC
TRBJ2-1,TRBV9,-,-,CASSASNEQFF,TGTGCCAGCAGCGCCAGCAATGAGCAGTTCTTC
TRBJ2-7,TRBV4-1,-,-,CASRLAMSSYEQYF,TGCGCCAGCAGGCTAGCGATGAGTTCCTACGAGCAGTACTTC
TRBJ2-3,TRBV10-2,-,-,CASGEQGDTQYF,TGCGCCAGCGGTGAACAGGGAGATACGCAGTATTTT
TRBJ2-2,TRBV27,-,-,CASSWNIGVGTGELFF,TGTGCCAGCAGTTGGAACATAGGGGTTGGCACCGGGGAGCTGTTTTTT
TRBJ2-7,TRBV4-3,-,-,CASSQETMGTHSYEQYF,TGCGCCAGCAGCCAAGAGACAATGGGGACACACTCCTACGAGCAGTACTTC
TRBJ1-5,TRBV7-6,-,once,CASSLAMGYGQNGNQPQHF,TGTGCCAGCAGCTTAGCAATGGGATATGGACAGAATGGCAATCAGCCCCAGCATTTT
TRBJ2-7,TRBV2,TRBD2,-,CATVTGTSGSIHEQYF,TGTGCCACTGTGACCGGGACTAGCGGGAGTATCCACGAGCAGTACTTC
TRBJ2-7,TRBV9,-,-,CASSVVWTRTYEQYF,TGTGCCAGCAGCGTAGTGTGGACAAGAACCTACGAGCAGTACTTC
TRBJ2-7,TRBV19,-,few,CASSSQAYEQYF,TGTGCCAGTAGTAGTCAGGCGTACGAGCAGTACTTC
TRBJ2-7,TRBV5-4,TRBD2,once,CASSMGLAGGYEQYF,TGTGCCAGCAGCATGGGACTAGCGGGAGGTTACGAGCAGTACTTC
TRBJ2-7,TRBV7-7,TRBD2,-,CASSPTSGLYEQYF,TGTGCTAGCAGCCCGACTAGCGGACTATACGAGCAGTACTTC
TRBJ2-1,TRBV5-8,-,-,CASSLSLGAYNEQFF,TGTGCCAGCAGCTTATCCCTAGGGGCCTACAATGAGCAGTTCTTC
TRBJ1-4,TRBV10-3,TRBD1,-,CAISEGGGAANEKLFF,TGTGCCATCAGTGAAGGAGGGGGCGCGGCTAATGAAAAACTGTTTTTT
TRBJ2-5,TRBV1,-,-,CTSSQETSEETQYF,TGCACCAGCAGCCAAGAAACGAGCGAGGAGACCCAGTACTTC
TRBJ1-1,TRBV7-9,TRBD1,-,CASHRGNTEAFF,TGTGCCAGCCACAGGGGGAACACTGAAGCTTTCTTT
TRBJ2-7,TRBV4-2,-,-,CASSQDPDGRINEQYF,TGTGCCAGCAGCCAAGATCCGGACGGGAGAATCAACGAGCAGTACTTC
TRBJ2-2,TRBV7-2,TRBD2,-,CASSLTAGAVGELFF,TGTGCCAGCAGCTTAACAGCGGGAGCGGTCGGGGAGCTGTTTTTT
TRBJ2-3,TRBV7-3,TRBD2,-,CASSLRTSGRAGDTQYF,TGTGCCAGCAGCCTTAGGACTAGCGGGAGGGCTGGAGATACGCAGTATTTT
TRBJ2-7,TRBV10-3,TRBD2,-,CAISFSGSFDEQYF,TGTGCCATCAGTTTTAGCGGGAGTTTTGACGAGCAGTACTTC
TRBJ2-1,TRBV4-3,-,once,CASSQAGERVLNEQFF,TGCGCCAGCAGCCAAGCGGGGGAAAGGGTGCTCAATGAGCAGTTCTTC
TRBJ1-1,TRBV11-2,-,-,CASSLGTTEAFF,TGTGCCAGCAGCTTAGGTACAACTGAAGCTTTCTTT
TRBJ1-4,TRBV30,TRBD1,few,CAWSGGQGGEKLFF,TGTGCCTGGAGCGGAGGACAGGGCGGTGAAAAACTGTTTTTT
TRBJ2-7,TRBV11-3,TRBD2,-,CASSISSGKYEQYF,TGTGCCAGCAGCATCTCTAGCGGGAAGTACGAGCAGTACTTC
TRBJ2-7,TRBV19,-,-,CASSEGIFSEQYF,TGTGCCAGTAGTGAGGGTATCTTCTCCGAGCAGTACTTC
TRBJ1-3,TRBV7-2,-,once,CASSPSLPFGNTIYF,TGTGCCAGCAGCCCGAGTCTTCCTTTTGGAAACACCATATATTTT